The clone carrying this T cell receptor beta chain was picked up a small number of times. Its matching antigen is unknown. The data originate from a study of human T cells and chemical hapten exposure. Across the study: A mostly female patient group had alopecia areata, totalis or universalis. General observations from the study: The number of TCRs above 1 in 1000 frequency did not change after DPC sensitization.

TCRdb itself ran the RACE reads through MiXCR, one entry per CDR3 protein. The sample has around 120,000 distinct CDR3 sequences; roughly 13% are singletons. Stated time point: pre-sensitization, week 0. Treatment of the sample: therapeutic diphenylcyclopropenone sensitization with weekly scalp DPC. Germline V gene data show CDR1 as LGHDT and CDR2 as YNNKEL (reference sequence). V was pared by 3 bases and J by 3 bases, with 12 bases between. The CDR3 length is 15 residues. The source material was whole blood, sampled in connection with sensitization to the hapten diphenylcyclopropenone (DPC). The genes are TRBV3-1 and TRBJ1-5, with D perhaps TRBD1 (5 bases). The receptor was isolated from a woman aged 18-29 years with alopecia areata. Some clones in this sample may be carry-over from other donors' samples. For the CDR3, the DNA is TGTGCCAGCAGCCACGCCGCAGGGTACAATCAGCCCCAGCATTTT. It is translated as CASSHAAGYNQPQHF. Combining the CDR3 with reference TRBV3-1 and TRBJ1-5 gives the whole variable domain DTAVSQTPKYLVTQMGNDKSIKCEQNLGHDTMYWYKQDSKKFLKIMFSYNNKELIINETVPNRFSPKSPDKAHLNLHINSLELGDSAVYFCASSHAAGYNQPQHFGDGTRLSIL.